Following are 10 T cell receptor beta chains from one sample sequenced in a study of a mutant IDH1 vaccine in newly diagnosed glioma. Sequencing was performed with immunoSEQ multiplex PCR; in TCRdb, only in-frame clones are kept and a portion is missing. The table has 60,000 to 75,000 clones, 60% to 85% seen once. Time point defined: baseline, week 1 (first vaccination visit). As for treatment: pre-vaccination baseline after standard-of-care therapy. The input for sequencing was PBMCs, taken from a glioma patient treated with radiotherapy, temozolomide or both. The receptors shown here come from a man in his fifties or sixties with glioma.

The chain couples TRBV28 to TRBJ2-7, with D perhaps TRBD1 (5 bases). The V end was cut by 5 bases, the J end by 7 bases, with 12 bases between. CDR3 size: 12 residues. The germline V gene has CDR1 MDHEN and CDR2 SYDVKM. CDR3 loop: CASSRRVGEQYF. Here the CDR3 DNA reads TGTGCCAGCAGTCGCAGGGTAGGGGAGCAGTACTTC.

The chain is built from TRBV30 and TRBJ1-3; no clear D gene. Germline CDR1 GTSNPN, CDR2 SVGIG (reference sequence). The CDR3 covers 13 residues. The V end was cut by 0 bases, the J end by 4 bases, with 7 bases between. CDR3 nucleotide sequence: TGTGCCTGGAGTGTGCAGTCCGGAAACACCATATATTTT. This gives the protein CAWSVQSGNTIYF.

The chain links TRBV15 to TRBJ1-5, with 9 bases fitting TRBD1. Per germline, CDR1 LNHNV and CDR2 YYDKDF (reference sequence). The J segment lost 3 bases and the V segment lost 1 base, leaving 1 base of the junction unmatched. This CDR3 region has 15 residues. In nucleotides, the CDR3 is TGTGCCACCAGCAGAGGGACAGGGGTCAATCAGCCCCAGCATTTT. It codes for CATSRGTGVNQPQHF.

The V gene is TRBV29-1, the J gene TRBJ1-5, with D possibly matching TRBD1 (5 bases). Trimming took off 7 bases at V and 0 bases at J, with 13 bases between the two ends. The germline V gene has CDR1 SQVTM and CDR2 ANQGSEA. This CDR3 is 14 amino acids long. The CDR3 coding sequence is TGCAGCGCGGGGGACGGGTTTAGCAATCAGCCCCAGCATTTT. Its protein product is CSAGDGFSNQPQHF. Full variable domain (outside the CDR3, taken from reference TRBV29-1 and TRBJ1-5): SAVISQKPSRDICQRGTSLTIQCQVDSQVTMMFWYRQQPGQSLTLIATANQGSEATYESGFVIDKFPISRPNLTFSTLTVSNMSPEDSSIYLCSAGDGFSNQPQHFGDGTRLSIL.

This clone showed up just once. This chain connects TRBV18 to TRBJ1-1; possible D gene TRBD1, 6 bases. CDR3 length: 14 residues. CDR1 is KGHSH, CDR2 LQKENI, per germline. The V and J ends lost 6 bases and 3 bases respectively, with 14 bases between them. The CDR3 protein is CASSSNREHTEAFF. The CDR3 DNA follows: TGTGCCAGCTCGTCGAACAGGGAGCACACTGAAGCTTTCTTT.

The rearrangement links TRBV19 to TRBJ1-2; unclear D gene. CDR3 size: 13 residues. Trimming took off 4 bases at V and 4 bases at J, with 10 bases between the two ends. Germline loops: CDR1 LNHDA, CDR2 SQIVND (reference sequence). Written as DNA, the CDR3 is TGTGCCAGTAGTAAGCAGGAGGGCTATGGCTACACCTTC. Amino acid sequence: CASSKQEGYGYTF.

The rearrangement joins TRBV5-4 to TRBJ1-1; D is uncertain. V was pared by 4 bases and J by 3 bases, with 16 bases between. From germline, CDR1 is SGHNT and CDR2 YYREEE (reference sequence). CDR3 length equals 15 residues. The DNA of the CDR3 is TGTGCCAGCAGCGTGGGAGGTGCTTACGACACTGAAGCTTTCTTT. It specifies CASSVGGAYDTEAFF.

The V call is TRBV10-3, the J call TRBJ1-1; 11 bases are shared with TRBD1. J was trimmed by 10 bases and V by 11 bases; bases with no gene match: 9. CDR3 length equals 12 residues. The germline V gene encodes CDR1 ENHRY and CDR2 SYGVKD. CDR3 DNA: TGTGCCGCTGGACAGGGGGCGATGGGAGCTTTCTTT. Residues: CAAGQGAMGAFF.

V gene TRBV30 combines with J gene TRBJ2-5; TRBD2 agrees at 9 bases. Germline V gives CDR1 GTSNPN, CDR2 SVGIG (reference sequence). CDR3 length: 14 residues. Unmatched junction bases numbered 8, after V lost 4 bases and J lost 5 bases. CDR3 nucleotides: TGTGCCTGGACTCTGGGACTAGCTGGGGAGACCCAGTACTTC. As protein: CAWTLGLAGETQYF.

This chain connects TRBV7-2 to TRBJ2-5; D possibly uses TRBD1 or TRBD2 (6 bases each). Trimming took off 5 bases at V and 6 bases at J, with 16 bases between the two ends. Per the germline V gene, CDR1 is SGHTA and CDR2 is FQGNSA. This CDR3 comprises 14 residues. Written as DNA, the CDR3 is TGTGCCAGCAGCGGTGCTCGGGGGCCACAGACCCAGTACTTC. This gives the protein CASSGARGPQTQYF.